The 13 T cell receptor beta chains in this list originate from one sample, sequenced in a study of shared clonotypes between healthy human individuals. Sequenced by immunoSEQ multiplex PCR; TCRdb stores in-frame clones only, minus some. Here the sample spans about 710,000 clones, 55% to 85% being singletons. The sample comprised memory CD4+ T cells sorted from blood. The subset: CD45RA-negative fraction. These receptors came from a woman aged 25 to 45 in good health.

The gene calls are TRBV6-5 and TRBJ2-7, with TRBD2 as a possible D gene (6 bases). Germline assignment: CDR1 MNHEY and CDR2 SVGAGI. V dropped 0 bases and J dropped 2 bases, with 11 bases sitting between them. The CDR3 length is 15 residues. The CDR3 nucleotides read TGTGCCAGCAGTTACTCCGCTTGGGGGGCCTACGAGCAGTACTTC. Translating it yields CASSYSAWGAYEQYF.

This sequence joins TRBV2 and TRBJ1-2; D call uncertain. CDR1 and CDR2 from the germline V gene are SNHLY and FYNNEI. The germline V and J ends were trimmed by 1 base and 3 bases, with 12 bases remaining between them. The CDR3 extends over 15 amino acids. CDR3 amino acids: CASSEEEGLDYGYTF. CDR3 coding DNA: TGTGCCAGCAGTGAAGAGGAGGGTTTAGACTATGGCTACACCTTC.

The V call is TRBV7-9, the J call TRBJ2-7; D is perhaps TRBD2 (5 bases). The V end lost 3 bases, the J end lost 2 bases, and 11 bases lay between the germline ends. The CDR3 runs to 14 residues. The germline gives CDR1 SEHNR, CDR2 FQNEAQ (reference sequence). CDR3 sequence (DNA): TGTGCCAGCAGCTTCGTCAGCGGTACCTACGAGCAGTACTTC. It specifies CASSFVSGTYEQYF. Full variable domain (rest looked up from reference TRBV7-9 and TRBJ2-7): DTGVSQNPRHKITKRGQNVTFRCDPISEHNRLYWYRQTLGQGPEFLTYFQNEAQLEKSRLLSDRFSAERPKGSFSTLEIQRTEQGDSAMYLCASSFVSGTYEQYFGPGTRLTVT.

The rearrangement joins TRBV27 to TRBJ1-1; D ambiguous. Between the trimmed V and J ends, which lost 1 base and 4 bases, there was a span of 19 bases. Germline CDR1 and CDR2: MNHEY and SMNVEV (reference sequence). The CDR3 spans 17 residues. DNA for the CDR3: TGTGCCAGCAGTTTATGGGCCCCGGCCCTCCTGGGCACTGAAGCTTTCTTT. Translating gives CASSLWAPALLGTEAFF.

The chain is built from TRBV5-1 and TRBJ1-1, with 9 bases that match TRBD1. V was clipped by 2 bases and J by 5 bases; unmatched bases: 7. The CDR3 sequence is 15 residues long. Germline V gene lookup returns CDR1 SGHRS and CDR2 YFSETQ. This chain's CDR3 is CASSFQQGALTEAFF. DNA for the CDR3: TGCGCCAGCAGCTTCCAACAGGGGGCTCTGACTGAAGCTTTCTTT. Full variable domain (remainder filled in from reference TRBV5-1 and TRBJ1-1): KAGVTQTPRYLIKTRGQQVTLSCSPISGHRSVSWYQQTPGQGLQFLFEYFSETQRNKGNFPGRFSGRQFSNSRSEMNVSTLELGDSALYLCASSFQQGALTEAFFGQGTRLTVV.

This clone has a count of ten or more. Here the CDR3 reads CASSFGLAGGPPFF. The DNA for the CDR3 is TGCGCCAGCAGCTTCGGACTAGCGGGAGGGCCCCCGTTCTTC. The chain joins TRBV5-1 to TRBJ2-1; 15 nucleotides align to TRBD2. CDR1 and CDR2 (germline): SGHRS, YFSETQ. The V segment lost 2 bases and the J segment 15 bases; nucleotides outside the gene matches: 6. The CDR3 is made up of 14 amino acids.

J is TRBJ2-7 and V is TRBV5-1; TRBD2 is a possible D gene (5 bases). The germline V and J ends were trimmed by 3 bases and 0 bases, with 10 bases remaining between them. This CDR3 is built from 14 residues. The germline gives CDR1 SGHRS, CDR2 YFSETQ. The CDR3 sequence: CASSSTTPSYEQYF. The DNA for the CDR3 is TGCGCCAGCAGCTCGACTACGCCCTCCTACGAGCAGTACTTC.

The chain joins TRBV9 to TRBJ2-6, with D tentatively TRBD2 (6 bases). V dropped 6 bases and J dropped 12 bases, with 10 bases sitting between them. From germline, CDR1 is SGDLS and CDR2 YYNGEE. The CDR3 extends over 11 amino acids. The CDR3 DNA reads as TGTGCCAGCAAAGCGGGCCGCGTCCTGACTTTC. The encoded protein is CASKAGRVLTF.

V gene TRBV5-1 combines with J gene TRBJ1-4; no clear D gene. Per germline, CDR1 SGHRS and CDR2 YFSETQ. The CDR3 has 14 residues. Deletions cut 2 bases from V and 0 bases from J, with 5 bases between. The CDR3 loop reads CASSFLTTNEKLFF. The CDR3 DNA sequence: TGCGCCAGCAGCTTCCTGACAACTAATGAAAAACTGTTTTTT.

This clone turned up a few times. This chain connects TRBV7-3 to TRBJ2-3; perhaps TRBD1 as D (5 bases). CDR3 length: 16 residues. V lost 3 bases and J lost 2, with 15 bases in between. Germline V gives CDR1 SGHTA, CDR2 FQGTGA. The CDR3 is CASSFSTQGNTDTQYF. As DNA, the CDR3 is TGTGCCAGCAGCTTTTCAACCCAGGGTAACACAGATACGCAGTATTTT.

V usage is TRBV5-1 and J usage is TRBJ1-2; TRBD1 agrees at 10 bases. The germline gives CDR1 SGHRS, CDR2 YFSETQ. CDR3 length: 15 amino acids. With V trimmed by 0 bases and J by 5 bases, 4 bases remained unmatched. CDR3 sequence (DNA): TGCGCCAGCAGCTTGGGACAGGGGGCAAGGTATGGCTACACCTTC. Its protein is CASSLGQGARYGYTF.

The J gene is TRBJ2-7, the V gene TRBV28; D call uncertain. The CDR3 loop spans 14 amino acids. Trimming left V 3 bases short and J 1 base short, with 10 bases between. CDR1 is MDHEN, CDR2 SYDVKM, per germline. The CDR3 DNA is TGTGCCAGCAGTTTTATGGGTGGGTCCTACGAGCAGTACTTC. Its translation: CASSFMGGSYEQYF.

The V gene is TRBV10-2, the J gene TRBJ2-3; 10 positions match TRBD2. The trim removed 5 bases at V and 5 bases at J, leaving 7 bases unmatched. Germline assignment: CDR1 WSHSY and CDR2 SAAADI. This CDR3 region has 15 residues. CDR3 protein: CASSLLAGVVDTQYF. CDR3 coding DNA: TGCGCCAGCAGTCTTCTAGCGGGAGTTGTAGATACGCAGTATTTT.